This passage covers 18 T cell receptor beta chains from one sample sequenced in a study of OX40 agonist ivuxolimab in advanced cancers. The protocol was immunoSEQ multiplex PCR, while the TCRdb copy is restricted to in-frame clones and leaves out a portion. The sample gives under 90,000 clones, about 92% of which show up once; approximately 2% is in the top ten. Sequencing used CD4+ or CD8+ T cells sorted from blood, obtained in a trial of the OX40 agonist ivuxolimab. The source of these receptors is an adult with an advanced solid tumor such as melanoma, head and neck, liver or kidney cancer.

The chain recombines TRBV6-4 with TRBJ1-1; the D is unclear. V lost 4 bases and J lost 0, with 6 bases in between. Germline CDR1 is MRHNA and CDR2 is SNTAGT. There are 13 residues in the CDR3. CDR3 residues: CASSGTLNTEAFF. CDR3 DNA: TGTGCCAGCAGTGGCACCTTGAACACTGAAGCTTTCTTT.

CDR3 DNA sequence: TGTGCCAGCAGTGCCTCAGGGGGTAACACTGAAGCTTTCTTT. This sequence encodes CASSASGGNTEAFF. V usage is TRBV28 and J usage is TRBJ1-1, with TRBD1 identical over 7 bases. Germline V gene lookup returns CDR1 MDHEN and CDR2 SYDVKM. CDR3 length: 14 residues. The ends lost 5 bases at V and 2 bases at J; junction bases unmatched: 5.

The rearrangement joins TRBV11-2 to TRBJ1-3, with D unclear. The CDR3 runs to 16 residues. The germline CDR1 and CDR2 sequences are SGHAT and FQNNGV. V lost 5 bases and J lost 4, with 18 bases in between. Here the CDR3 DNA reads TGTGCCAGCAGCCTCGCCGGGCAGGCAGCCGGAAACACCATATATTTT. Protein sequence: CASSLAGQAAGNTIYF. The complete variable domain, with remaining parts taken from reference TRBV11-2 and TRBJ1-3, reads EAGVAQSPRYKIIEKRQSVAFWCNPISGHATLYWYQQILGQGPKLLIQFQNNGVVDDSQLPKDRFSAERLKGVDSTLKIQPAKLEDSAVYLCASSLAGQAAGNTIYFGEGSWLTVV.

The chain joins TRBV15 to TRBJ2-1; D perhaps matches TRBD2 (6 bases). The CDR3 length is 15 residues. Germline-derived CDR1 and CDR2 are LNHNV and YYDKDF (reference sequence). The V gene lost 6 bases and the J gene lost 3 bases, with 15 bases spanning the gap. Here the CDR3 DNA reads TGTGCCACCAGGAGGGGCGACGGGAGCTACAATGAGCAGTTCTTC. Translating it yields CATRRGDGSYNEQFF.

The chain recombines TRBV19 with TRBJ1-6; possible D gene TRBD1, 6 bases. The germline V gene encodes CDR1 LNHDA and CDR2 SQIVND (reference sequence). V was pared by 3 bases and J by 10 bases, with 16 bases between. The CDR3 extends over 15 amino acids. As DNA, the CDR3 is TGTGCCAGTAGTATGTTTGTGGGGGCTCAATCACCCCTCCACTTT. Protein sequence: CASSMFVGAQSPLHF. The variable domain in full, with the rest retrieved from reference TRBV19 and TRBJ1-6, is DGGITQSPKYLFRKEGQNVTLSCEQNLNHDAMYWYRQDPGQGLRLIYYSQIVNDFQKGDIAEGYSVSREKKESFPLTVTSAQKNPTAFYLCASSMFVGAQSPLHFGNGTRLTVT.

The genes are TRBV16 and TRBJ2-1, with 7 bases fitting TRBD1. The CDR3 is 15 residues long. V shed 2 bases, J shed 12 bases, and the junction held 13 bases outside the gene matches. Germline-derived CDR1 and CDR2 are KGHSY and FQNENV. This CDR3 is CASSQNLGTQGRQFF. The CDR3 region has the DNA TGTGCCAGCAGCCAAAATCTCGGCACACAGGGGAGGCAGTTCTTC.

V and J are TRBV5-1 and TRBJ1-3, with D possibly matching TRBD1 (5 bases). The CDR3 is 15 residues long. With 2 bases removed from V and 0 bases from J, the gap between germline ends came to 9 bases. Germline CDR1 is SGHRS and CDR2 is YFSETQ. The CDR3 sequence is CASSFLGGSGNTIYF. The CDR3 nucleotides read TGCGCCAGCAGCTTTTTGGGGGGCTCTGGAAACACCATATATTTT.

The V and J genes are TRBV6-5 and TRBJ1-1; TRBD1 aligns across 10 bases. V shed 0 bases, J shed 7 bases, and the junction held 8 bases outside the gene matches. The CDR3 consists of 16 residues. The V gene's germline CDR1 is MNHEY and CDR2 SVGAGI. CDR3 residues: CASSYSVTGGYFEAFF. Written as DNA, the CDR3 is TGTGCCAGCAGTTACTCAGTGACAGGGGGCTATTTTGAAGCTTTCTTT.

Worth noting for this clone: This CDR3 is missing its conserved last phenylalanine or tryptophan, likely due to a read error. The limits of the CDR3 on the DNA are not certain, so only TCRdb's listed CDR3 is given. The chain joins TRBV5-1 to TRBJ1-1. The CDR3 comprises 11 residues, both ends counted. Germline CDR1 and CDR2: SGHRS and YFSETQ. CDR3 in amino acids: CASSFRGVPTI.

The table lists this clone with a count of one. V usage is TRBV28 and J usage is TRBJ1-2; D may be TRBD1 (5 bases). V dropped 4 bases and J dropped 3 bases, with 12 bases sitting between them. This CDR3 region has 14 residues. Germline V CDR1 and CDR2: MDHEN, SYDVKM. The CDR3 nucleotides are TGTGCCAGCAGTTATGGACGGGGGGACTATGGCTACACCTTC. Encoded protein: CASSYGRGDYGYTF.

The chain recombines TRBV28 with TRBJ2-5; D remains ambiguous. Trimming removed 7 bases from V and 2 bases from J, with 23 bases in between. This CDR3 contains 17 residues. Germline assignment: CDR1 MDHEN and CDR2 SYDVKM. CDR3 protein: CASKRRTNLMAQETQYF. The CDR3 DNA reads TGTGCCAGCAAGAGAAGGACGAATCTAATGGCGCAAGAGACCCAGTACTTC. The full variable domain, rest sourced from reference TRBV28 and TRBJ2-5, is DVKVTQSSRYLVKRTGEKVFLECVQDMDHENMFWYRQDPGLGLRLIYFSYDVKMKEKGDIPEGYSVSREKKERFSLILESASTNQTSMYLCASKRRTNLMAQETQYFGPGTRLLVL.

In this sample, this clone turned up a few times. V gene TRBV5-5 combines with J gene TRBJ1-1, with D unclear. Germline-derived CDR1 and CDR2 are SGHKS and YYEKEE (reference sequence). Deletions cut 0 bases from V and 1 base from J, with 7 bases between. The CDR3 sequence is 14 residues long. CDR3 nucleotide sequence: TGTGCCAGCAGCTTGGAGGGCTGGAACACTGAAGCTTTCTTT. It is translated as CASSLEGWNTEAFF. Full variable domain (remainder filled in from reference TRBV5-5 and TRBJ1-1): DAGVTQSPTHLIKTRGQQVTLRCSPISGHKSVSWYQQVLGQGPQFIFQYYEKEERGRGNFPDRFSARQFPNYSSELNVNALLLGDSALYLCASSLEGWNTEAFFGQGTRLTVV.

The V gene is TRBV6-5, the J gene TRBJ2-7; 10 bases match TRBD1. Trimming at V came to 8 bases and at J to 5 bases, leaving 9 bases not matched to a gene. CDR3 length equals 14 residues. CDR1 MNHEY and CDR2 SVGAGI come from the germline V gene. As DNA, the CDR3 is TGTGCCAGCCGAAGGAGGACAGGGGGTCACGAGCAGTACTTC. It translates to CASRRRTGGHEQYF.

The rearrangement uses TRBV18 and TRBJ2-2, with a possible D match to TRBD2 (6 bases). CDR3 length: 15 residues. Germline lookup yields CDR1 KGHSH and CDR2 LQKENI. V was shortened by 1 base and J by 7 bases, with 13 bases between the two germline ends. The CDR3 nucleotides are TGTGCCAGCTCACCACACGGGGGTTACGGCGGGGAGCTGTTTTTT. Amino acid sequence: CASSPHGGYGGELFF.

The chain is built from TRBV10-1 and TRBJ2-1, with 9 bases identical to TRBD2. V shed 6 bases and J 9 bases; nucleotides not matched to a gene: 9. Germline assignment: CDR1 WNHNN and CDR2 SYGVQD (reference sequence). CDR3 length: 14 residues. CDR3 loop: CASRQGTSNSEQFF. In DNA form, the CDR3 reads TGCGCCAGCAGACAAGGGACTAGCAACAGTGAGCAGTTCTTC.

This chain joins TRBV7-2 and TRBJ2-7; maybe TRBD2 (5 bases). The CDR3 covers 15 residues. Trimming stripped 8 bases from V and 0 bases from J, with 17 bases between. Per the germline V gene, CDR1 is SGHTA and CDR2 is FQGNSA. The CDR3 loop is CASRLGSGLSYEQYF. DNA for the CDR3: TGTGCCAGCCGTCTGGGGAGCGGCCTCTCCTACGAGCAGTACTTC.

The rearrangement joins TRBV30 to TRBJ1-1; 7 bases align to TRBD1. The ends lost 1 base at V and 5 bases at J; junction bases unmatched: 7. This CDR3 spans 14 amino acids. The germline V gene has CDR1 GTSNPN and CDR2 SVGIG (reference sequence). CDR3 sequence (DNA): TGTGCCTGGAGTGGTTTAACAGGGGAGACTGAAGCTTTCTTT. Its protein is CAWSGLTGETEAFF.

The chain joins TRBV10-1 to TRBJ2-2; TRBD2 agrees at 10 bases. Germline lookup yields CDR1 WNHNN and CDR2 SYGVQD (reference sequence). J lost 6 bases, V lost 3 bases, and 13 bases had no gene match. This CDR3 comprises 18 residues. The CDR3 protein is CASSDGTSGIGGAGELFF. The CDR3 DNA reads as TGCGCCAGCAGTGACGGTACTAGCGGGATCGGAGGAGCCGGGGAGCTGTTTTTT.